This T cell receptor beta chain was identified in a study of blood T cell repertoires in COVID-19. Study context: The cDNA or gDNA used as material had been derived from T cells, B-cell-depleted T cells, or PBMCs.

Only in-frame clones appear in the TCRdb table, and some are missing; sequencing was by immunoSEQ multiplex PCR. Of fewer than 140,000 clones detected, about two thirds appear once; the ten largest clones hold 0.9%. The CDR3 has 15 residues. V gave up 5 bases and J gave up 2 bases, with 13 bases separating them. Per germline, CDR1 SGHTA and CDR2 FQGNSA. This clone was observed once. Sequenced material: peripheral blood. The rearrangement links TRBV7-2 to TRBJ1-3; D call uncertain. The source of this sequence is a human donor with acute or convalescent COVID-19. The donor label of this sample is uncertain. The CDR3 sequence is CASSTRGFTGNTIYF. CDR3 bases: TGTGCCAGCAGCACTCGGGGATTTACTGGAAACACCATATATTTT.